The text below deals with one TCR beta chain. Antigen specificity is unknown. The use of a sample-barcoded 5' primer and a J-beta primer mix characterized a second PCR of about 6 to 12 cycles. Samples each returned at least 3 million CDR3-containing paired-end reads. Each CDR3 protein gets one entry after TCRdb re-called the 5' RACE reads with MiXCR. Here the sample spans around 1.5 million distinct CDR3 sequences, 42% being singletons. The CDR3 contains 16 residues. The V and J ends lost 1 base and 5 bases, in that order; junction bases with no gene match: 7. The germline V gene encodes CDR1 SGHTA and CDR2 FQGNSA. This entry belongs to a study of blood T cells in healthy people across ages. Study-wide points: Observed TCR beta diversity showed a strong correlation with the percentage of naive T cells as measured by flow cytometry. Versus aged donors, long-lived donors had higher diversity and more naive CD4+ cells.

The TCR comes from a woman in her late teens or twenties in good health. J is TRBJ2-3 and V is TRBV7-2; TRBD2 matches 9 bases. Sequenced input: blood. CDR3 amino acids: CASSLGPRAGGDTQYF. Written as DNA, the CDR3 is TGTGCCAGCAGCTTAGGGCCCCGAGCGGGAGGAGATACGCAGTATTTT.